This is a list of T cell receptor beta chains from one sample in a study of T cells in Graves' hyperthyroidism and ophthalmopathy. MiXCR was run by TCRdb on the multiplex PCR reads, yielding one entry per CDR3 protein. The table lists approximately 640,000 distinct CDR3 sequences, around a sixth of them singletons. Input material: blood. All receptors come from a man in his fifties or sixties with Graves' hyperthyroidism. Both conserved end residues are part of each CDR3. A D gene is named only where the DNA matches it firmly. Expanded clones are given a class, and other clones once, few, many or no size at all.

abundance: -; d_gene: -; j_gene: TRBJ1-6; v_gene: TRBV30; CDR3aa: CAWKIDQSYNSPLHF; CDR3nt: TGTGCCTGGAAAATCGATCAGTCCTATAATTCACCCCTCCACTTT
abundance: few; d_gene: -; j_gene: TRBJ2-1; v_gene: TRBV20-1; CDR3aa: CSAPGGGSGEQFF; CDR3nt: TGCAGTGCCCCCGGGGGAGGTAGTGGTGAGCAGTTCTTC
abundance: -; d_gene: -; j_gene: TRBJ2-3; v_gene: TRBV5-1; CDR3aa: CASSYLWSTDTQYF; CDR3nt: TGCGCCAGCAGCTATCTGTGGAGCACAGATACGCAGTATTTT
abundance: many; d_gene: -; j_gene: TRBJ2-1; v_gene: TRBV19; CDR3aa: CASSIGGHEGNEQFF; CDR3nt: TGTGCCAGTAGTATAGGGGGACACGAGGGTAATGAGCAGTTCTTC
abundance: -; d_gene: -; j_gene: TRBJ1-1; v_gene: TRBV28; CDR3aa: CATKSREDTEAFF; CDR3nt: TGTGCCACGAAGTCCCGGGAAGACACTGAAGCTTTCTTT
abundance: -; d_gene: -; j_gene: TRBJ2-1; v_gene: TRBV5-1; CDR3aa: CASSLSGPGAIINEQFF; CDR3nt: TGCGCCAGCAGCCTCTCGGGGCCGGGAGCGATAATCAATGAGCAGTTCTTC
abundance: many; d_gene: -; j_gene: TRBJ1-1; v_gene: TRBV9; CDR3aa: CASSVETRAEAFF; CDR3nt: TGTGCCAGCAGCGTCGAGACTAGGGCTGAAGCTTTCTTT
abundance: once; d_gene: TRBD1; j_gene: TRBJ1-5; v_gene: TRBV12-3/TRBV12-4; CDR3aa: CASTQNLAGGKDGNQPQHF; CDR3nt: TGTGCCAGCACCCAGAACCTCGCAGGGGGCAAAGACGGCAATCAGCCCCAGCATTTT
abundance: few; d_gene: -; j_gene: TRBJ2-7; v_gene: TRBV20-1; CDR3aa: CSARDQSSYEQYF; CDR3nt: TGCAGTGCTAGAGACCAGAGCTCCTACGAGCAGTACTTC
abundance: many; d_gene: TRBD2; j_gene: TRBJ2-1; v_gene: TRBV27; CDR3aa: CASKGTSGYNEQFF; CDR3nt: TGTGCCAGCAAAGGGACTAGCGGCTACAATGAGCAGTTCTTC
abundance: -; d_gene: TRBD1; j_gene: TRBJ1-2; v_gene: TRBV29-1; CDR3aa: CSVDFGQGINYGYTF; CDR3nt: TGCAGCGTTGATTTTGGACAGGGGATCAACTATGGCTACACCTTC
abundance: many; d_gene: TRBD2; j_gene: TRBJ2-5; v_gene: TRBV29-1; CDR3aa: CSVAAGGPLAQETQYF; CDR3nt: TGCAGCGTCGCCGCGGGAGGGCCGTTAGCTCAAGAGACCCAGTACTTC
abundance: -; d_gene: -; j_gene: TRBJ2-1; v_gene: TRBV3-1; CDR3aa: CASSSPRDGEQFF; CDR3nt: TGTGCCAGCAGTTCGCCCAGGGATGGTGAGCAGTTCTTC
abundance: few; d_gene: -; j_gene: TRBJ2-5; v_gene: TRBV2; CDR3aa: CASSERRAGTQYF; CDR3nt: TGTGCCAGCAGTGAGCGCAGGGCGGGGACCCAGTACTTC
abundance: many; d_gene: TRBD2; j_gene: TRBJ2-7; v_gene: TRBV29-1; CDR3aa: CSALVAGHYEQYF; CDR3nt: TGCAGCGCTCTGGTAGCGGGACACTACGAGCAGTACTTC
abundance: many; d_gene: -; j_gene: TRBJ1-6; v_gene: TRBV2; CDR3aa: CASTPDPENSPLHF; CDR3nt: TGTGCCAGCACCCCAGACCCGGAAAATTCACCCCTCCACTTT
abundance: few; d_gene: TRBD2; j_gene: TRBJ2-5; v_gene: TRBV20-1; CDR3aa: CSASRGGRETQYF; CDR3nt: TGCAGTGCCTCGCGAGGCGGGAGGGAGACCCAGTACTTC
abundance: many; d_gene: TRBD2; j_gene: TRBJ2-7; v_gene: TRBV29-1; CDR3aa: CSVEGTSGSYEQYF; CDR3nt: TGCAGCGTTGAAGGGACTAGCGGGAGCTACGAGCAGTACTTC
abundance: -; d_gene: TRBD1; j_gene: TRBJ1-2; v_gene: TRBV5-4; CDR3aa: CASSRDRAHGYTF; CDR3nt: TGTGCCAGCAGCCGAGACAGGGCCCATGGCTACACCTTC
abundance: -; d_gene: -; j_gene: TRBJ1-4; v_gene: TRBV14; CDR3aa: CASSQETQTASNERLFF; CDR3nt: TGTGCCAGCAGCCAAGAAACACAAACGGCCTCGAATGAAAGACTGTTTTTT
abundance: few; d_gene: TRBD1; j_gene: TRBJ1-1; v_gene: TRBV25-1; CDR3aa: CASTGTGVSLTHMNTEAFF; CDR3nt: TGTGCCAGCACCGGGACAGGGGTCTCTCTTACACACATGAACACTGAAGCTTTCTTT
abundance: many; d_gene: TRBD1; j_gene: TRBJ2-1; v_gene: TRBV19; CDR3aa: CASSNPGQGAQGNEQFF; CDR3nt: TGTGCCAGTAGTAACCCGGGACAGGGGGCGCAGGGCAATGAGCAGTTCTTC
abundance: many; d_gene: TRBD1; j_gene: TRBJ2-2; v_gene: TRBV19; CDR3aa: CASSLGQGWYGELFF; CDR3nt: TGTGCCAGTAGTCTGGGACAGGGGTGGTACGGGGAGCTGTTTTTT
abundance: many; d_gene: TRBD2; j_gene: TRBJ2-7; v_gene: TRBV27; CDR3aa: CASSLSRLAGGSYEQYF; CDR3nt: TGTGCCAGCAGTTTGTCCCGACTAGCGGGAGGATCCTACGAGCAGTACTTC
abundance: -; d_gene: TRBD2; j_gene: TRBJ2-1; v_gene: TRBV18; CDR3aa: CASSPELAGLYNEQFF; CDR3nt: TGTGCCAGCTCGCCAGAACTAGCGGGCCTCTATAATGAGCAGTTCTTC
abundance: few; d_gene: TRBD1; j_gene: TRBJ2-7; v_gene: TRBV5-1; CDR3aa: CASSTRQGAREQYF; CDR3nt: TGCGCCAGCAGCACCAGACAGGGGGCGAGGGAGCAGTACTTC
abundance: -; d_gene: TRBD2; j_gene: TRBJ2-1; v_gene: TRBV6-1; CDR3aa: CAIGTSGKQFF; CDR3nt: TGTGCCATAGGGACTAGCGGGAAGCAGTTCTTC
abundance: many; d_gene: TRBD2; j_gene: TRBJ2-3; v_gene: TRBV13; CDR3aa: CASSPRGRERQYF; CDR3nt: TGTGCCAGCAGCCCGAGAGGGAGGGAGCGGCAGTATTTT
abundance: many; d_gene: TRBD2; j_gene: TRBJ2-7; v_gene: TRBV5-1; CDR3aa: CASSHSGSQYEQYF; CDR3nt: TGCGCCAGCAGTCATAGCGGGAGTCAATACGAGCAGTACTTC
abundance: -; d_gene: TRBD2; j_gene: TRBJ2-1; v_gene: TRBV9; CDR3aa: CASSLQSGGSSRGEQFF; CDR3nt: TGTGCCAGCAGCCTCCAGTCTGGCGGGAGTAGTAGGGGTGAGCAGTTCTTC
abundance: -; d_gene: TRBD1; j_gene: TRBJ1-1; v_gene: TRBV7-9; CDR3aa: CASSLRQGGGRTEAFF; CDR3nt: TGTGCCAGCAGCCTCCGACAGGGAGGAGGTCGGACTGAAGCTTTCTTT
abundance: -; d_gene: -; j_gene: TRBJ1-5; v_gene: TRBV28; CDR3aa: CASSLAGGSDQPQHF; CDR3nt: TGTGCCAGCAGTTTAGCGGGGGGTTCGGATCAGCCCCAGCATTTT
abundance: -; d_gene: -; j_gene: TRBJ2-7; v_gene: TRBV28; CDR3aa: CASSQHEGLNSYEQYF; CDR3nt: TGTGCCAGCAGCCAGCATGAGGGTTTAAACTCCTACGAGCAGTACTTC
abundance: many; d_gene: TRBD1; j_gene: TRBJ1-4; v_gene: TRBV10-3; CDR3aa: CAISDPDRVEKLFF; CDR3nt: TGTGCCATCAGTGATCCTGACAGGGTTGAAAAACTGTTTTTT
abundance: once; d_gene: TRBD1; j_gene: TRBJ2-1; v_gene: TRBV9; CDR3aa: CASSVSRDRVVYNEQFF; CDR3nt: TGTGCCAGCAGCGTAAGCCGGGACAGGGTAGTGTACAATGAGCAGTTCTTC